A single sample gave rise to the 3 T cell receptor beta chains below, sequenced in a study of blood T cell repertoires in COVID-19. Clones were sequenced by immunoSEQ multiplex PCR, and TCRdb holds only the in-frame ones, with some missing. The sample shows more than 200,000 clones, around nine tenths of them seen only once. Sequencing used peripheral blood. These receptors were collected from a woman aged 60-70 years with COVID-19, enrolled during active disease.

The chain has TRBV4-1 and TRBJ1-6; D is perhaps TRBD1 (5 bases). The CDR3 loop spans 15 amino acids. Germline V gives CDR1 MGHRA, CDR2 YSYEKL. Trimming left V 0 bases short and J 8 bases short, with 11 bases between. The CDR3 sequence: CASSQDGGGYSPLHF. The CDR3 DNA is TGCGCCAGCAGCCAAGATGGGGGAGGTTATTCACCCCTCCACTTT.

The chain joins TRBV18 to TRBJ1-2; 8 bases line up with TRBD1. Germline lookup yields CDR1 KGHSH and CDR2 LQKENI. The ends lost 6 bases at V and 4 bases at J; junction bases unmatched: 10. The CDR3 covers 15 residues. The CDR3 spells CASSPGQASGYGYTF. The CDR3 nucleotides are TGTGCCAGCTCCCCGGGACAGGCGTCGGGCTATGGCTACACCTTC.

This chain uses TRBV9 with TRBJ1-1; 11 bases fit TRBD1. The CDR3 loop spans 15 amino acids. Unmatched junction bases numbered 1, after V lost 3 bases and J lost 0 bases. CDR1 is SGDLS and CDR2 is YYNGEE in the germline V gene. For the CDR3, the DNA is TGTGCCAGCAGCGGGACAGGGGGCTTGAACACTGAAGCTTTCTTT. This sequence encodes CASSGTGGLNTEAFF.